A selection of T cell receptor beta chains follows, all from one sample in a study of control samples from healthy donors and cancer patients. Only in-frame clones appear in the TCRdb table, and some are missing; sequencing was by immunoSEQ multiplex PCR. The sample has 120,000 or so clones, about 92% seen once. The sample was PBMCs. The receptors originated from a man aged 45-65 years with head and neck cancer. Both conserved end residues are part of each CDR3. A D gene is named only where the DNA matches it firmly.

j_call	d_call	v_call	cdr3_nt	cdr3_aa
TRBJ1-5	-	TRBV6-1	TGTGCCAGCAGTGAAAGCTTAACCAATCAGCCCCAGCATTTT	CASSESLTNQPQHF
TRBJ2-7	-	TRBV11-2	TGTGCCAGCAGCTTAGGTGTTACCGGCGAGCAGTACTTC	CASSLGVTGEQYF
TRBJ2-1	TRBD1	TRBV5-1	TGCGCCAGCAGTTCCGGGACAGGGACTTACAATGAGCAGTTCTTC	CASSSGTGTYNEQFF
TRBJ2-1	TRBD2	TRBV5-5	TGTGCCAGCGGGAGGGCAATATACAATGAGCAGTTCTTC	CASGRAIYNEQFF
TRBJ2-2	-	TRBV28	TGTGCCAGCAGTTTTGGGGGGAACACCGGGGAGCTGTTTTTT	CASSFGGNTGELFF
TRBJ1-1	-	TRBV3-1/TRBV3-2	TGTGCCAGCGTTCCGGGCAGGGAAGAAACTGAAGCTTTCTTT	CASVPGREETEAFF
TRBJ1-5	-	TRBV5-1	TGCGCCAGCAGCTTCGGGGGACGCAATCAGCCCCAGCATTTT	CASSFGGRNQPQHF
TRBJ1-2	TRBD1	TRBV24-1	TGTGCCACCAGCGGGACAGCCAACTATGGCTACACCTTC	CATSGTANYGYTF
TRBJ1-5	TRBD1	TRBV18	TGTGCCAGCTCACCAACTTCCTCGTCAGGGGGGTATAGCAATCAGCCCCAGCATTTT	CASSPTSSSGGYSNQPQHF
TRBJ1-1	-	TRBV5-1	TGCGCCAGCAGCTTGGCCGCTAGGGTAACTGAAGCTTTCTTT	CASSLAARVTEAFF